This TCR beta chain originates from a study of T cell responses to AZD1222 COVID-19 vaccine. Only in-frame clones appear in the TCRdb table, and some are missing; sequencing was by immunoSEQ multiplex PCR. The sample records 200,000 to 250,000 clones, approximately 94% being singletons. Germline CDR1 SGHRS, CDR2 YFSETQ. The ends lost 5 bases at V and 8 bases at J; junction bases unmatched: 10. This CDR3 comprises 15 residues. V is TRBV5-1 and J is TRBJ2-2; 9 bases align to TRBD2. Sample: peripheral blood, taken 28 days after the second dose of the MenACWY control vaccine. This TCR was sampled from an adult who received the MenACWY meningococcal vaccine as a control. Here the CDR3 reads CASSQRGSGSGELFF. The CDR3 nucleotides read TGCGCCAGCAGTCAACGGGGTAGCGGGAGTGGGGAGCTGTTTTTT.